The rows below give T cell receptor beta chains drawn from one sample of a study of blood T cell repertoires in COVID-19. Produced via immunoSEQ multiplex PCR; TCRdb's table is partial and in-frame only. This repertoire shows about 88,000 clones, 85% found once; its top ten account for about 14%. The sample taken for sequencing was peripheral blood. These receptors were collected from a woman aged 70-85 years with acute or convalescent COVID-19. Each CDR3 is given with its conserved first and last residue. A D gene is named only where the DNA matches it firmly. The size entry is marked missing in some rows and otherwise reads once, few, many or a size class.

d_call: TRBD2; clone_size: NA; j_call: TRBJ2-1; v_call: TRBV28; cdr3_aa: CASSLLAGGSYNEQFF; cdr3_nt: TGTGCCAGCAGTTTATTAGCGGGGGGGTCATACAATGAGCAGTTCTTC
d_call: NA; clone_size: NA; j_call: TRBJ1-1; v_call: TRBV3-1/TRBV3-2; cdr3_aa: CASSQDRGLTEAFF; cdr3_nt: TGTGCCAGCAGCCAAGACCGGGGTTTGACTGAAGCTTTCTTT
d_call: TRBD1; clone_size: once; j_call: TRBJ2-1; v_call: TRBV6-5; cdr3_aa: CASSYPKGQSNEQFF; cdr3_nt: TGTGCCAGCAGTTACCCGAAGGGACAGAGCAATGAGCAGTTCTTC
d_call: NA; clone_size: NA; j_call: TRBJ2-3; v_call: TRBV18; cdr3_aa: CASSPLRQRQSTDTQYF; cdr3_nt: TGTGCCAGCTCACCTCTTCGACAGCGCCAAAGCACAGATACGCAGTATTTT
d_call: TRBD1; clone_size: many; j_call: TRBJ1-1; v_call: TRBV5-4; cdr3_aa: CASSHPGQVKGNTEAFF; cdr3_nt: TGTGCCAGCAGCCACCCCGGACAGGTAAAGGGGAACACTGAAGCTTTCTTT
d_call: NA; clone_size: NA; j_call: TRBJ1-5; v_call: TRBV3-1/TRBV3-2; cdr3_aa: CASSHTGTNQPQHF; cdr3_nt: TGTGCCAGCAGCCATACAGGGACGAATCAGCCCCAGCATTTT
d_call: NA; clone_size: NA; j_call: TRBJ1-1; v_call: TRBV3-1/TRBV3-2; cdr3_aa: CASSQEWSQAFF; cdr3_nt: TGTGCCAGCAGCCAAGAGTGGAGTCAGGCTTTCTTT
d_call: NA; clone_size: NA; j_call: TRBJ1-2; v_call: TRBV30; cdr3_aa: CAWSVLGGYGYTF; cdr3_nt: TGTGCCTGGAGTGTTTTGGGGGGCTATGGCTACACCTTC
d_call: NA; clone_size: NA; j_call: TRBJ2-3; v_call: TRBV5-4; cdr3_aa: CASSLGGVSTDTQYF; cdr3_nt: TGTGCCAGCAGCTTGGGGGGCGTCAGCACAGATACGCAGTATTTT
d_call: TRBD1; clone_size: NA; j_call: TRBJ2-5; v_call: TRBV3-1/TRBV3-2; cdr3_aa: CASSQGTGGALVEYF; cdr3_nt: TGTGCCAGCAGCCAAGGGACAGGGGGCGCTTTAGTGGAGTACTTC
d_call: TRBD2; clone_size: NA; j_call: TRBJ2-1; v_call: TRBV19; cdr3_aa: CASSPLAGRLYNEQFF; cdr3_nt: TGTGCCAGTAGTCCCCTAGCGGGAAGATTGTACAATGAGCAGTTCTTC
d_call: TRBD1; clone_size: NA; j_call: TRBJ2-4; v_call: TRBV3-1/TRBV3-2; cdr3_aa: CASSQDGSGQGRNIQYF; cdr3_nt: TGTGCCAGCAGCCAAGATGGTAGCGGACAGGGGAGAAACATTCAGTACTTC
d_call: NA; clone_size: NA; j_call: TRBJ2-2; v_call: TRBV6-2/TRBV6-3; cdr3_aa: CASSYSGTGELFF; cdr3_nt: TGTGCCAGCAGTTACAGCGGCACCGGGGAGCTGTTTTTT
d_call: NA; clone_size: few; j_call: TRBJ2-4; v_call: TRBV19; cdr3_aa: CASSIAGAKNIQYF; cdr3_nt: TGTGCCAGTAGTATAGCAGGGGCCAAAAACATTCAGTACTTC
d_call: TRBD1; clone_size: NA; j_call: TRBJ2-3; v_call: TRBV7-9; cdr3_aa: CASSLVGRGPTDTQYF; cdr3_nt: TGTGCCAGCAGCTTAGTTGGCAGGGGGCCCACAGATACGCAGTATTTT
d_call: TRBD1; clone_size: NA; j_call: TRBJ1-2; v_call: TRBV6-5; cdr3_aa: CASIKPGGNYGYTF; cdr3_nt: TGTGCCAGCATTAAGCCAGGGGGAAACTATGGCTACACCTTC
d_call: NA; clone_size: NA; j_call: TRBJ1-5; v_call: TRBV30; cdr3_aa: CAWSVSGVGQPQHF; cdr3_nt: TGTGCCTGGAGTGTATCAGGGGTCGGACAGCCCCAGCATTTT
d_call: NA; clone_size: NA; j_call: TRBJ2-3; v_call: TRBV7-9; cdr3_aa: CASSESGGSTDTQYF; cdr3_nt: TGTGCCAGCAGCGAATCAGGGGGGTCCACAGATACGCAGTATTTT
d_call: TRBD1; clone_size: NA; j_call: TRBJ1-1; v_call: TRBV4-1; cdr3_aa: CASSTGGGAGTEAFF; cdr3_nt: TGCGCCAGCAGCACAGGGGGCGGCGCCGGCACTGAAGCTTTCTTT
d_call: NA; clone_size: once; j_call: TRBJ2-3; v_call: TRBV6-6; cdr3_aa: CASRESGSTDTQYF; cdr3_nt: TGTGCCAGCAGAGAGTCAGGGAGCACAGATACGCAGTATTTT
d_call: NA; clone_size: NA; j_call: TRBJ1-6; v_call: TRBV5-1; cdr3_aa: CASSLTPDSPLHF; cdr3_nt: TGCGCCAGCAGCTTGACCCCGGATTCACCCCTCCACTTT
d_call: TRBD1; clone_size: NA; j_call: TRBJ1-5; v_call: TRBV6-1; cdr3_aa: CASSEGRDRIGVSNQPQHF; cdr3_nt: TGTGCCAGCAGTGAAGGAAGGGACAGGATAGGGGTAAGCAATCAGCCCCAGCATTTT
d_call: TRBD1; clone_size: once; j_call: TRBJ2-2; v_call: TRBV6-4; cdr3_aa: CASSEGTGRTGELFF; cdr3_nt: TGTGCCAGCAGTGAAGGGACAGGGCGTACCGGGGAGCTGTTTTTT
d_call: TRBD1; clone_size: NA; j_call: TRBJ1-2; v_call: TRBV5-8; cdr3_aa: CASSQGQIYGYTF; cdr3_nt: TGTGCCAGCAGCCAGGGACAGATCTATGGCTACACCTTC
d_call: TRBD1; clone_size: once; j_call: TRBJ2-5; v_call: TRBV12-5; cdr3_aa: CASGLVRFGQGRETQYF; cdr3_nt: TGTGCTAGTGGTTTGGTACGTTTCGGACAGGGGAGAGAGACCCAGTACTTC
d_call: NA; clone_size: NA; j_call: TRBJ1-1; v_call: TRBV9; cdr3_aa: CASSVDGRWTEAFF; cdr3_nt: TGTGCCAGCAGCGTAGACGGCAGGTGGACTGAAGCTTTCTTT
d_call: NA; clone_size: NA; j_call: TRBJ2-1; v_call: TRBV27; cdr3_aa: CATNDGVSSYNEQFF; cdr3_nt: TGTGCCACCAATGACGGGGTAAGCTCCTACAATGAGCAGTTCTTC
d_call: TRBD1; clone_size: NA; j_call: TRBJ2-5; v_call: TRBV10-2; cdr3_aa: CASRFRDREETQYF; cdr3_nt: TGCGCCAGCAGATTCCGGGACAGGGAAGAGACCCAGTACTTC
d_call: NA; clone_size: NA; j_call: TRBJ2-1; v_call: TRBV3-1/TRBV3-2; cdr3_aa: CASSQEPGIEQFF; cdr3_nt: TGTGCCAGCAGCCAAGAACCCGGGATTGAGCAGTTCTTC
d_call: NA; clone_size: few; j_call: TRBJ2-1; v_call: TRBV6-4; cdr3_aa: CASSDSPSSYNEQFF; cdr3_nt: TGTGCCAGCAGTGACAGTCCGAGCTCCTACAATGAGCAGTTCTTC
d_call: NA; clone_size: NA; j_call: TRBJ2-1; v_call: TRBV2; cdr3_aa: CASAFEAAAYNEQFF; cdr3_nt: TGTGCCAGCGCCTTCGAAGCGGCAGCCTACAATGAGCAGTTCTTC
d_call: NA; clone_size: NA; j_call: TRBJ1-4; v_call: TRBV28; cdr3_aa: CASSLKAGVEKLFF; cdr3_nt: TGTGCCAGCAGTTTAAAAGCCGGGGTTGAAAAACTGTTTTTT
d_call: TRBD1; clone_size: few; j_call: TRBJ1-1; v_call: TRBV10-1; cdr3_aa: CASSQDREGVNTEAFF; cdr3_nt: TGCGCCAGCAGCCAGGACAGGGAGGGGGTGAACACTGAAGCTTTCTTT
d_call: TRBD1; clone_size: NA; j_call: TRBJ1-3; v_call: TRBV7-6; cdr3_aa: CASSHTQGAQTGNTIYF; cdr3_nt: TGTGCCAGCAGCCATACTCAGGGGGCCCAGACTGGAAACACCATATATTTT